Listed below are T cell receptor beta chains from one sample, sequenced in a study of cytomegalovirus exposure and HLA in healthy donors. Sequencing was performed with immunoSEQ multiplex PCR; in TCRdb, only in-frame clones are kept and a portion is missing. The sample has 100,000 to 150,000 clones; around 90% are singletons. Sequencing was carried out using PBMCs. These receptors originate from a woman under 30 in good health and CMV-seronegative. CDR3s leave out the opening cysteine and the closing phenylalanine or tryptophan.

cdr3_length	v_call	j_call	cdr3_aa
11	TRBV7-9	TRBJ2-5	ASSLGRVETQY
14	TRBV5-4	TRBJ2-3	ASSFIAGVPSDTQY
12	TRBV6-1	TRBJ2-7	ASSAPSHWYEQY
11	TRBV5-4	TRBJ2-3	ASSLRSADTQY
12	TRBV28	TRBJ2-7	ASRQTGGGYEQY
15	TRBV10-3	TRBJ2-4	AISESRTSGLENIQY
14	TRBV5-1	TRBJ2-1	ASSLAGTSGSAEQF
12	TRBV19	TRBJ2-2	ASRVAGYTGELF
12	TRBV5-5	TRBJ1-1	ASDRVSQFAEAF
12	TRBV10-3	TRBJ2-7	AISVGDRVDEQY
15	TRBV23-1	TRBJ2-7	ASSQPPLGHNTYEQY
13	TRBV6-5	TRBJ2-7	ASSYSMGQVYEQY
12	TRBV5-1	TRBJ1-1	ASSFSVQETGAF
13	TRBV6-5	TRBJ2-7	ASSSGAGGIYEQY
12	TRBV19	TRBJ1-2	ASSIGTGRLGYT
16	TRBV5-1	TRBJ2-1	ASSYIPGRGARGGEQF
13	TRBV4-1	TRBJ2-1	ASASTGGSYNEQF
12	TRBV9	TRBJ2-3	ASSADRGRDTQY
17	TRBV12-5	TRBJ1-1	ASGPQGGGSRSMNTEAF
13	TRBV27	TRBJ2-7	ASRSGLAGLYEQY
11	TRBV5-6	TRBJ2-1	ASSFTGSDEQF
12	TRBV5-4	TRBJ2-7	ASSLGLAIYEQY
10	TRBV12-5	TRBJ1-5	ASGLQDQPQH
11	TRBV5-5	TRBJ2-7	ASSLFLGGEQY
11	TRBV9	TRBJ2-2	ASSVDLSGELF
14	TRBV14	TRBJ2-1	ASSRGAREGFNEQF
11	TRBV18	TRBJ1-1	ASSVDKNTEAF
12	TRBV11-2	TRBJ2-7	ASSLGTGVYEQY
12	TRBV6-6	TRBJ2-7	ASSYTGPPGEQY
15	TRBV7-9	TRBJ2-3	ASSLAPGTDGTDTQY
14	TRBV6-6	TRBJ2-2	ASTYGRGRGSGELF
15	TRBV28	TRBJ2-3	ASSPSLAGGDPDTQY
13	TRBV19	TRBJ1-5	ASSTGKRGNQPQH
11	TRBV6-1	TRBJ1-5	ATTMGGSQPQH
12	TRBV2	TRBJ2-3	ASSGLLPTDTQY
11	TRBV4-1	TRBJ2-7	ASSQGQVDEQY
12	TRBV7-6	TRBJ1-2	ASSLEGGGYGYT
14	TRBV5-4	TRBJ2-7	ASSLAGGLAGDEQY
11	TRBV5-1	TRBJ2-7	ASSQGLYYEQY
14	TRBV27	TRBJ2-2	ASRPGGVLGAGELF
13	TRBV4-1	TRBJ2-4	ASSQEVDIWNIQY
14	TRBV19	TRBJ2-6	ASTPNPGYGANVLT
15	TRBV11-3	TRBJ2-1	ASSSGQGFLDYNEQF
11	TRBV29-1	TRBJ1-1	SVEGQQNTEAF
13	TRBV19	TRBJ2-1	ASSIVLAGLNEQF
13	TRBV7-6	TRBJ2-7	ASSLGASGGGEQY
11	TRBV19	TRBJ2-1	ASSRTSNNEQF
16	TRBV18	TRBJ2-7	ASSPPEYGARSSYEQY
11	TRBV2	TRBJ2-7	ASSEGGLDEQY
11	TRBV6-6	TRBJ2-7	ASSYNLAYEQY
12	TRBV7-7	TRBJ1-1	ASSPLGGGAEAF
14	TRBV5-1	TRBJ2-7	ASNSRASGRVYEQY
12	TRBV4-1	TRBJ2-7	ASSPLTDSYEQY
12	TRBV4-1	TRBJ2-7	ASSQGEESYEQY
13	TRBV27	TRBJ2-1	ASIGLAGVYNEQF
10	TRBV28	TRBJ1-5	ASSIQGQPQH
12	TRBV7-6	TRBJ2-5	ASSPGRNQETQY
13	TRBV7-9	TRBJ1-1	ASSLDRVEWTEAF